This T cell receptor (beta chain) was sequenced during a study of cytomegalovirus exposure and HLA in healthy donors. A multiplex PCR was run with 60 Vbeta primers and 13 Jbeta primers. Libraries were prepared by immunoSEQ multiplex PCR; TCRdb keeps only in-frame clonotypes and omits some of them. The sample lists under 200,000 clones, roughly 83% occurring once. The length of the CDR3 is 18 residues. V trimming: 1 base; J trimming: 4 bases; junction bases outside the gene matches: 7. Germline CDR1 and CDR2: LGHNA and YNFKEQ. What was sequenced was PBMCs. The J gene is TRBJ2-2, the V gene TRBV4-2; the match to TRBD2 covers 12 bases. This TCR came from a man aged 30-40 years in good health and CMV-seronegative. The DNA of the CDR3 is TGTGCCAGCAGCCAAGTTGCTAGCGGGGGGGAGGTCACCGGGGAGCTGTTTTTT. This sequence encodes CASSQVASGGEVTGELFF.